These 10 T cell receptor beta chains came from one sample sequenced in a study of T cell changes during pregnancy in multiple sclerosis (dated by TCRdb to between 2017 and 2020). The library was produced with the immunoSEQ multiplex PCR assay. TCRdb took over this immuneACCESS table, retaining in-frame rearrangements with V and J assigned. Such tables are incomplete; in checked studies, under half of the missing clones stem from an unresolved V gene, and the remainder is unexplained. This sample gives about 85,000 clones in total; 90% to 95% of them show up just once. The biggest ten clones account for 2.5% of the sample. The source was peripheral blood, collected in the first trimester of pregnancy. The receptors stem from a female donor with multiple sclerosis, enrolled in a pregnancy study.

The chain recombines TRBV29-1 with TRBJ2-1, with 7 bases that match TRBD2. From germline, CDR1 is SQVTM and CDR2 ANQGSEA. V trimming: 4 bases; J trimming: 15 bases; junction bases outside the gene matches: 9. CDR3 length: 11 amino acids. In DNA, the CDR3 is TGCAGCGTTGGAGTTGGGGGGGTCTGGTTCTTC. This gives the protein CSVGVGGVWFF.

This CDR3 reads CSERESSYNEQFF. The CDR3 nucleotides are TGCAGCGAACGCGAGAGCTCCTACAATGAGCAGTTCTTC. The chain employs TRBV29-1 and TRBJ2-1; D call uncertain. This CDR3 comprises 13 residues. With 7 bases removed from V and 0 bases from J, the gap between germline ends came to 10 bases. CDR1 and CDR2 from the germline V gene are SQVTM and ANQGSEA.

As DNA, the CDR3 is TGTGCCAGCAGTGCCGGGACAGGGAGAGGTGGTAATGGCTACACCTTC. This sequence encodes CASSAGTGRGGNGYTF. The V call is TRBV6-1, the J call TRBJ1-2; the match to TRBD1 covers 9 bases. Germline V gives CDR1 MNHNS, CDR2 SASEGT. The V and J ends lost 4 bases and 6 bases, in that order; junction bases with no gene match: 12. The CDR3 extends over 16 amino acids.

The V gene is TRBV11-3, the J gene TRBJ2-7; 9 nucleotides match TRBD2. J lost 0 bases, V lost 3 bases, and 6 bases had no gene match. Germline lookup yields CDR1 SGHNT and CDR2 YENEEA. This CDR3 contains 16 residues. CDR3 in amino acids: CASSLGREGDSYEQYF. DNA of the CDR3: TGTGCCAGCAGCTTGGGGCGGGAGGGGGACTCCTACGAGCAGTACTTC.

The chain combines TRBV6-6 with TRBJ2-5; TRBD2 aligns across 8 bases. This CDR3 has 14 residues. Per germline, CDR1 MNHNY and CDR2 SVGAGI (reference sequence). The V segment lost 0 bases and the J segment 5 bases; nucleotides outside the gene matches: 2. The CDR3, as DNA: TGTGCCAGCAGTTACTCTACGGGAGGGGAGACCCAGTACTTC. Protein sequence: CASSYSTGGETQYF.

The V and J genes are TRBV9 and TRBJ2-2; D unclear. With 0 bases removed from V and 0 bases from J, the gap between germline ends came to 6 bases. Germline CDR1 and CDR2: SGDLS and YYNGEE. This CDR3 has 15 amino acids. The CDR3 loop reads CASSVGTANTGELFF. DNA of the CDR3: TGTGCCAGCAGCGTAGGTACAGCGAACACCGGGGAGCTGTTTTTT.

The chain has TRBV7-3 and TRBJ1-1; 8 nucleotides agree with TRBD1. CDR3 length: 13 amino acids. Per germline, CDR1 SGHTA and CDR2 FQGTGA. V gave up 2 bases and J gave up 5 bases; unmatched junction bases: 1. CDR3 sequence (DNA): TGTGCCAGCAGCTTACAGGGGGCGACTGAAGCTTTCTTT. Translation: CASSLQGATEAFF.

The genes are TRBV5-1 and TRBJ2-7, with 11 bases lining up with TRBD1. The CDR3 is 15 residues long. Germline CDR1 reads SGHRS; CDR2 reads YFSETQ. The V segment lost 4 bases and the J segment 4 bases; nucleotides outside the gene matches: 7. The CDR3 bases are TGCGCCAGCAGCGCGGACAGGGGGCTAGCGTACGAGCAGTACTTC. Its translation: CASSADRGLAYEQYF. The full variable domain, completed using reference TRBV5-1 and TRBJ2-7, is KAGVTQTPRYLIKTRGQQVTLSCSPISGHRSVSWYQQTPGQGLQFLFEYFSETQRNKGNFPGRFSGRQFSNSRSEMNVSTLELGDSALYLCASSADRGLAYEQYFGPGTRLTVT.

This chain links TRBV2 with TRBJ2-1, with TRBD2 matching over 11 bases. V lost 7 bases and J lost 0; bases outside the gene matches: 2. Germline-derived CDR1 and CDR2 are SNHLY and FYNNEI. This CDR3 is built from 15 residues. The CDR3 protein is CASIGTSGSYNEQFF. As DNA, the CDR3 is TGTGCCAGCATTGGGACTAGCGGCTCCTACAATGAGCAGTTCTTC.

The chain uses TRBV7-3 and TRBJ2-2; 10 nucleotides match TRBD1. The CDR3 loop spans 17 amino acids. CDR1 is SGHTA and CDR2 is FQGTGA in the germline V gene. J lost 5 bases, V lost 8 bases, and 14 bases had no gene match. The CDR3 loop is CASGGVPDRGSTGELFF. CDR3 nucleotides: TGTGCCAGCGGGGGGGTCCCGGACAGGGGGTCTACCGGGGAGCTGTTTTTT.